This TCR beta chain appears in the sequencing data of a study of T-cell memory formation after mild COVID-19. The CDR3 runs 14 residues. Researchers used 5'RACE with constant-segment primers to make TCR alpha and TCR beta cDNA libraries that carry sample barcodes and UMIs. TCRdb re-called the 5' RACE reads through MiXCR, storing one row per CDR3 protein. The sample includes approximately 180,000 distinct CDR3 sequences, 16% of them seen just once. Concerning this clonotype itself: A junction end diverges from the germline sequence, so it may reflect a read error.

The sequencing sample was made of PBMCs or a T cell subset sorted from them (not recorded which). This receptor was taken from an adult woman who had mild COVID-19 (a few samples of this study predate the infection). Cell type and time point are not known. The chain joins TRBV12-3 or TRBV12-4 to TRBJ1-2; D remains unclear. CDR3 in DNA: TGTGCCAGCAGTTCCGGACTAGGAGGCTATGGCCACACCTTC. Translated: CASSSGLGGYGHTF.